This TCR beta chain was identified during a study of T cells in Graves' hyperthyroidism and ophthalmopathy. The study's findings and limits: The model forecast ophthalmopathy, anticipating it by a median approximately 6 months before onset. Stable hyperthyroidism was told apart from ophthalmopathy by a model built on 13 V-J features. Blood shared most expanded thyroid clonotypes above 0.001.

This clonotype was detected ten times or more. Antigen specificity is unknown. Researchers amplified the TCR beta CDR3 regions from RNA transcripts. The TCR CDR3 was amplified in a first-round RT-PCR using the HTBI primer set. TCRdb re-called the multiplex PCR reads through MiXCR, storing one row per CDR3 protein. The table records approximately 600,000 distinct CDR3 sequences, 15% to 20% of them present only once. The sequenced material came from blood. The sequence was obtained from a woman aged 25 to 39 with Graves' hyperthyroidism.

CDR3 loop: CASSPLAGVGNEQFF. The CDR3 bases are TGTGCCAGCAGTCCCCTAGCGGGAGTTGGAAATGAGCAGTTCTTC. The V gene is TRBV27, the J gene TRBJ2-1, with 10 bases aligning to TRBD2. CDR3 length equals 15 residues. Germline trimming cut 5 bases from V and 7 bases from J; bases unmatched to any gene: 8. Germline CDR1 and CDR2: MNHEY and SMNVEV (reference sequence).